A single sample gave rise to the 2 T cell receptor beta chains below, sequenced in a study of shared clonotypes between healthy human individuals. Profiled with immunoSEQ multiplex PCR; TCRdb holds only in-frame clones, not every one. The table shows around 2.3 million clones, with 90% to 96% occurring only once. Sequencing was performed on naive CD4+ T cells sorted from blood. Subset of the sample: CD45RA+ positively selected. The origin of the receptors is a man between 18 and 29 years old in good health.

This clone was seen a few times. Other DNA sequences within the sample encode an identical CDR3. This rearrangement joins TRBV7-2 to TRBJ2-7; TRBD2 matches at 11 bases. Germline V CDR1 and CDR2: SGHTA, FQGNSA. V was pared by 1 base and J by 2 bases, with 1 base of the junction left unmatched. The CDR3 contains 15 residues. CDR3 coding DNA: TGTGCCAGCAGCTTAGAACTAGCGGGAGCCTACGAGCAGTACTTC. It translates to CASSLELAGAYEQYF.

On this clone itself: Relative to the germline gene, one junction end is altered; a read error may explain this. The J gene is TRBJ2-1, the V gene TRBV7-7; tentative D call: TRBD2 (5 bases). Germline-derived CDR1 and CDR2 are SSHAT and FNYEAQ (reference sequence). The CDR3 sequence is 17 residues long. The CDR3 DNA follows: TGTGCTAGCAGCCGGGTTAGCGTCGGGGTGTCCTACAATGAGCAGTTCTTC. Translated: CASSRVSVGVSYNEQFF.